Listed below are T cell receptor beta chains from one sample, sequenced in a study of HIV-infected patients and healthy controls. MiXCR, applied by TCRdb to the 5' RACE reads, yields one record per CDR3 protein. The sample has about 6,500 distinct CDR3 sequences, about 7.4% seen once. The sequencing here drew on blood, taken during antiretroviral therapy. The receptor set was obtained from an adult with HIV infection. The CDR3 runs from the conserved cysteine through the conserved F or W. A D gene is named only where the DNA matches it firmly.

TRBV10-3	TRBJ2-1	TRBD2	CAISEASGRSYNEQFF
TRBV5-4	TRBJ2-2	-	CASSLKVGRGDTGELFF
TRBV7-9	TRBJ1-6	-	CASSLGPQQSPLHF
TRBV4-1	TRBJ1-1	-	CASSPMDIVNTEAFF
TRBV6-6	TRBJ1-4	TRBD1	CASSYSIAAGGRTNEKLFF
TRBV24-1	TRBJ2-5	TRBD2	CATSDRLAGARETQYF
TRBV2	TRBJ2-5	-	CASSEPPDGYQETQYF
TRBV12-3/TRBV12-4	TRBJ2-3	TRBD1	CASSLALSGTGIADTQYF
TRBV13	TRBJ1-6	-	CASSPTGTPDSPLHF
TRBV29-1	TRBJ2-1	TRBD2	CSVDLAGSYNEQFF
TRBV20-1	TRBJ1-2	-	CSAAVGGPNYGYTF
TRBV7-9	TRBJ2-1	TRBD2	CASSQGLVYTYNEQFF
TRBV7-8	TRBJ2-7	-	CASSTGLWYEQYF
TRBV12-3/TRBV12-4	TRBJ1-4	-	CASRGAGGNEKLFF
TRBV20-1	TRBJ2-2	-	CSARDRVQGNTGELFF
TRBV6-1	TRBJ2-7	TRBD2	CASINWGGAYEQYF
TRBV30	TRBJ1-2	-	CAWYGEGYTF
TRBV19	TRBJ2-1	-	CASSLDSYNEQFF
TRBV20-1	TRBJ2-5	-	CSARLARGTIETQYF
TRBV12-3/TRBV12-4	TRBJ2-3	-	CASSLVSDLGADTQYF
TRBV2	TRBJ1-6	-	CASGGSYNSPLHF
TRBV20-1	TRBJ2-7	TRBD2	CSALPGLAGYYEQYF
TRBV7-9	TRBJ2-2	-	CASSLGTGLFGELFF
TRBV7-9	TRBJ2-3	-	CASSLGSLSIADTQYF
TRBV4-2	TRBJ2-7	TRBD2	CASSQETSGNSYEQYF
TRBV21-1	TRBJ2-7	-	CASSYSVVQYF
TRBV7-6	TRBJ2-3	-	CASSLEWDLTDTQYF
TRBV7-8	TRBJ2-5	TRBD2	CASSFFSGGAEETQYF
TRBV5-1	TRBJ2-2	-	CATATGNSNTGELFF
TRBV3-1	TRBJ1-6	-	CASSQNGVRTPLHF
TRBV10-3	TRBJ1-2	TRBD1	CAISGRTGSDYGYTF
TRBV10-2	TRBJ2-1	TRBD2	CASSVGGGAYNEQFF
TRBV2	TRBJ2-2	-	CASTEWGNTGELFF
TRBV19	TRBJ1-1	-	CASSSAEAFF
TRBV6-6	TRBJ2-1	TRBD1	CASSFPGQGVDEQFF
TRBV29-1	TRBJ2-2	-	CSVEDGRGRTGELFF
TRBV7-9	TRBJ1-1	-	CASSPSRTRGYTEAFF
TRBV12-3/TRBV12-4	TRBJ1-4	TRBD1	CASSPTGEINEKLFF
TRBV29-1	TRBJ2-7	-	CSVERFGLSGSYEQYF
TRBV29-1	TRBJ2-6	-	CSVEDRGFSGANVLTF